Following are 26 T cell receptor beta chains from one sample sequenced in a study of cytomegalovirus exposure and HLA in healthy donors. Researchers ran the PCR with 60 Vbeta and 13 Jbeta primers. The repertoire was sequenced with immunoSEQ multiplex PCR; TCRdb's copy has only in-frame clones and lacks some. Of tens of thousands of clones in the sample, around 79% were seen once. The sample was PBMCs. These TCRs come from a woman between 35 and 50 years old in good health and CMV-seropositive.

The CDR3 DNA sequence: TGTGCCATCGCCGGGACACCCCGAGGGGAGCAGTACTTC. It codes for CAIAGTPRGEQYF. This rearrangement joins TRBV27 to TRBJ2-7; TRBD1 is a possible D gene (6 bases). Germline CDR1 MNHEY, CDR2 SMNVEV (reference sequence). This CDR3 contains 13 residues. V was shortened by 10 bases and J by 7 bases, with 20 bases between the two germline ends.

The V and J genes are TRBV19 and TRBJ2-3, with 11 bases identical to TRBD2. The V gene end was trimmed by 5 bases and the J gene end by 3 bases; junction bases not matched to a gene: 4. CDR1 and CDR2 (germline): LNHDA, SQIVND (reference sequence). There are 15 residues in the CDR3. The CDR3 bases are TGTGCCAGTAGTTTAACTAGCGGGAGTACAGATACGCAGTATTTT. Its protein product is CASSLTSGSTDTQYF.

The rearrangement links TRBV7-3 to TRBJ1-1; the D is unclear. The CDR3 sequence is 13 residues long. V lost 3 bases and J lost 1, with 6 bases in between. The V gene's germline CDR1 is SGHTA and CDR2 FQGTGA. The CDR3, as DNA: TGTGCCAGCAGCTTCCGAGAGAACACTGAAGCTTTCTTT. It specifies CASSFRENTEAFF.

V usage is TRBV9 and J usage is TRBJ1-5, with 9 bases lining up with TRBD1. Trimming at V came to 3 bases and at J to 1 base, leaving 5 bases not matched to a gene. This CDR3 has 16 residues. The V gene's germline CDR1 is SGDLS and CDR2 YYNGEE. In DNA form, the CDR3 reads TGTGCCAGCAGCGGGCCGGGACAGGGAAGCAATCAGCCCCAGCATTTT. Translation: CASSGPGQGSNQPQHF.

This clone occurred many times. This chain links TRBV7-9 with TRBJ2-7, with 7 bases identical to TRBD2. Germline loops: CDR1 SEHNR, CDR2 FQNEAQ (reference sequence). The CDR3 contains 14 residues. The V gene end was trimmed by 5 bases and the J gene end by 2 bases; junction bases not matched to a gene: 6. The CDR3 spells CASSEAGRPYEQYF. The DNA for the CDR3 is TGTGCCAGCAGCGAAGCGGGGAGGCCCTACGAGCAGTACTTC.

This chain connects TRBV5-4 to TRBJ2-1; 8 bases match TRBD2. Germline loops: CDR1 SGHNT, CDR2 YYREEE (reference sequence). J lost 7 bases, V lost 3 bases, and 3 bases had no gene match. The CDR3 contains 13 residues. The CDR3 protein is CASSSGTRNEQFF. The CDR3, as DNA: TGTGCCAGCAGCTCCGGGACTAGGAATGAGCAGTTCTTC.

The chain recombines TRBV7-6 with TRBJ2-5; D perhaps matches TRBD1 (7 bases). The V and J ends lost 6 bases and 2 bases respectively, with 25 bases between them. Germline V gives CDR1 SGHVS, CDR2 FNYEAQ. This CDR3 spans 18 amino acids. DNA for the CDR3: TGTGCCAGCAGTACCTCCACCTCCTACAGGGGACTGCAAGAGACCCAGTACTTC. Residues: CASSTSTSYRGLQETQYF.

The genes are TRBV7-3 and TRBJ1-2; D unresolved. V lost 5 bases to trimming and J lost 0 bases, with 13 bases between them. Per the germline V gene, CDR1 is SGHTA and CDR2 is FQGTGA. This CDR3 is 15 amino acids long. The CDR3, as DNA: TGTGCCAGCAGCCCGTGGGGAGACTCTAACTATGGCTACACCTTC. Amino acid sequence: CASSPWGDSNYGYTF.

The CDR3 sequence is CASSRTGVRVNEQFF. The DNA for the CDR3 is TGTGCCAGCAGTCGAACAGGGGTTCGGGTCAATGAGCAGTTCTTC. V and J are TRBV7-9 and TRBJ2-1; 7 bases fit TRBD1. Trimming took 6 bases from V and 6 from J; bases not matched to a gene: 11. CDR1 and CDR2 from the germline V gene are SEHNR and FQNEAQ (reference sequence). The CDR3 extends over 15 amino acids.

The chain joins TRBV7-2 to TRBJ2-7, with D maybe TRBD1 (6 bases). The CDR3 is 15 residues long. Germline CDR1 reads SGHTA; CDR2 reads FQGNSA. V was trimmed by 5 bases and J by 5 bases, leaving 19 bases between them. Here the CDR3 reads CASSPNRRHRDEQYF. DNA for the CDR3: TGTGCCAGCAGCCCAAACCGCCGACACAGGGACGAGCAGTACTTC. The full variable domain, in which reference TRBV7-2 and TRBJ2-7 provide the parts outside the CDR3, is GAGVSQSPSNKVTEKGKDVELRCDPISGHTALYWYRQSLGQGLEFLIYFQGNSAPDKSGLPSDRFSAERTGGSVSTLTIQRTQQEDSAVYLCASSPNRRHRDEQYFGPGTRLTVT.

V and J are TRBV28 and TRBJ2-2; 7 bases match TRBD1. V trimming: 6 bases; J trimming: 4 bases; junction bases outside the gene matches: 8. Germline V gene sequence: CDR1 MDHEN, CDR2 SYDVKM. The CDR3 spans 15 residues. In DNA, the CDR3 is TGTGCCAGCAGGAAGGGACAGACCGTCACCGGGGAGCTGTTTTTT. Its protein is CASRKGQTVTGELFF.

The genes are TRBV28 and TRBJ1-6, with D possibly being TRBD1 (5 bases). The CDR3 runs to 15 residues. V was cut by 7 bases and J by 5 bases, with 15 bases left in between. Germline lookup yields CDR1 MDHEN and CDR2 SYDVKM. The CDR3 DNA reads TGTGCCAGCATGAATCCTGGGGCGGATAATTCACCCCTCCACTTT. As protein: CASMNPGADNSPLHF.

The chain couples TRBV5-1 to TRBJ2-3; TRBD2 matches 10 bases. V was pared by 6 bases and J by 4 bases, with 5 bases of the junction left unmatched. The CDR3 length is 14 residues. In germline, CDR1 is SGHRS, CDR2 YFSETQ. CDR3 in amino acids: CASTPSGSADTQYF. In DNA form, the CDR3 reads TGCGCCAGCACCCCTAGCGGGAGTGCAGATACGCAGTATTTT. Supplemented by reference TRBV5-1 and TRBJ2-3, the full variable domain reads KAGVTQTPRYLIKTRGQQVTLSCSPISGHRSVSWYQQTPGQGLQFLFEYFSETQRNKGNFPGRFSGRQFSNSRSEMNVSTLELGDSALYLCASTPSGSADTQYFGPGTRLTVL.

V and J are TRBV27 and TRBJ2-3; D is possibly TRBD1 (6 bases). Germline CDR1 reads MNHEY; CDR2 reads SMNVEV (reference sequence). With 6 bases removed from V and 4 bases from J, the gap between germline ends came to 14 bases. This CDR3 contains 14 residues. The CDR3 region is CASSLQTGSDTQYF. CDR3 DNA: TGTGCCAGCAGCCTCCAGACAGGATCAGATACGCAGTATTTT.

This clone occurred once. V usage is TRBV28 and J usage is TRBJ1-2; D call uncertain. Between the trimmed V and J ends, which lost 2 bases and 0 bases, there was a span of 13 bases. The CDR3 has 16 residues. Germline loops: CDR1 MDHEN, CDR2 SYDVKM. For the CDR3, the DNA is TGTGCCAGCAGTTTAATCAGTTTCGGAGCTAACTATGGCTACACCTTC. Amino acid sequence: CASSLISFGANYGYTF.

The chain uses TRBV4-3 and TRBJ1-4, with 8 bases fitting TRBD1. CDR1 is LGHNA, CDR2 YSLEER, per germline. The V gene end was trimmed by 0 bases and the J gene end by 0 bases; junction bases not matched to a gene: 9. This CDR3 region has 19 residues. DNA for the CDR3: TGCGCCAGCAGCCAAGATTTCGACAGGGGTCCTTCAACTAATGAAAAACTGTTTTTT. Residues: CASSQDFDRGPSTNEKLFF.

This clone was counted between two and nine times. The chain uses TRBV9 and TRBJ1-1; D is perhaps TRBD1 (5 bases). Between the trimmed V and J ends, which lost 0 bases and 4 bases, there was a span of 7 bases. Germline V lookup: CDR1 SGDLS, CDR2 YYNGEE. The CDR3 spans 13 residues. CDR3 coding DNA: TGTGCCAGCAGCGTAGTTGGGGCCACTGAAGCTTTCTTT. This codes for CASSVVGATEAFF.

J is TRBJ2-5 and V is TRBV9; 10 bases are shared with TRBD2. The better agreement between TRBJ2-7 and the DNA end casts doubt on the J call. The CDR3 is 15 amino acids. Germline CDR1 and CDR2: SGDLS and YYNGEE. CDR3 nucleotides: TGTGCCAGCAGCGTAGGAGCGGGAGGGAGGTACGAGCAGTACTTC. It translates to CASSVGAGGRYEQYF.

The chain recombines TRBV28 with TRBJ2-1, with 8 nucleotides matching TRBD2. Germline lookup yields CDR1 MDHEN and CDR2 SYDVKM. The junction had 7 bases not matched to a gene; V was cut back by 3 bases and J by 9 bases. CDR3 length equals 14 residues. The CDR3 bases are TGTGCCAGCAGTTTGGAAGCGGGAGTAGGTGAGCAGTTCTTC. This sequence encodes CASSLEAGVGEQFF.

This clone was seen more than once but under ten times. The chain couples TRBV19 to TRBJ2-2; 7 bases are a match to TRBD2. The CDR3 loop spans 15 amino acids. The junction had 4 bases not matched to a gene; V was cut back by 5 bases and J by 1 base. Germline CDR1 is LNHDA and CDR2 is SQIVND (reference sequence). CDR3 amino acids: CASSGQRGNTGELFF. The CDR3, as DNA: TGTGCCAGTAGTGGCCAGCGGGGGAACACCGGGGAGCTGTTTTTT.

The J gene is TRBJ1-1, the V gene TRBV19, with D uncertain. The CDR3 loop spans 15 amino acids. Trimming took off 3 bases at V and 6 bases at J, with 17 bases between the two ends. Germline V gives CDR1 LNHDA, CDR2 SQIVND (reference sequence). This CDR3 is CASSMGVEGRSEAFF. The CDR3 DNA is TGTGCCAGTAGTATGGGTGTGGAGGGTCGATCTGAAGCTTTCTTT. Full variable domain (outside the CDR3, taken from reference TRBV19 and TRBJ1-1): DGGITQSPKYLFRKEGQNVTLSCEQNLNHDAMYWYRQDPGQGLRLIYYSQIVNDFQKGDIAEGYSVSREKKESFPLTVTSAQKNPTAFYLCASSMGVEGRSEAFFGQGTRLTVV.

The chain couples TRBV10-3 to TRBJ1-5; D is unresolved. Germline V CDR1 and CDR2: ENHRY, SYGVKD. CDR3 length: 12 residues. V gave up 11 bases and J gave up 0 bases, with 8 bases separating them. The CDR3 loop is CASGFSNQPQHF. The CDR3 bases are TGTGCCTCCGGGTTTAGCAATCAGCCCCAGCATTTT.

The V and J genes are TRBV5-6 and TRBJ2-1, with 14 bases fitting TRBD2. The CDR3 is made up of 15 amino acids. Germline V lookup: CDR1 SGHDT, CDR2 YYEEEE. V was clipped by 5 bases and J by 8 bases; unmatched bases: 6. CDR3 sequence: CASSGLAGGIDEQFF. The CDR3 DNA follows: TGTGCCAGCAGTGGACTAGCGGGAGGTATCGATGAGCAGTTCTTC. Full variable domain (outside the CDR3, taken from reference TRBV5-6 and TRBJ2-1): DAGVTQSPTHLIKTRGQQVTLRCSPKSGHDTVSWYQQALGQGPQFIFQYYEEEERQRGNFPDRFSGHQFPNYSSELNVNALLLGDSALYLCASSGLAGGIDEQFFGPGTRLTVL.

CDR3 region: CASSFGRTGNNEKLFF. CDR3 DNA: TGTGCCAGCAGCTTCGGACGGACCGGGAATAATGAAAAACTGTTTTTT. The rearrangement links TRBV7-6 to TRBJ1-4; no definite D call. Trimming shortened V by 3 bases and J by 4 bases, and 15 bases separated the two germline ends. The CDR3 is made up of 16 amino acids. Germline V CDR1 and CDR2: SGHVS, FNYEAQ.

The chain links TRBV27 to TRBJ2-2, with D possibly matching TRBD1 (6 bases). Germline CDR1 reads MNHEY; CDR2 reads SMNVEV (reference sequence). The CDR3 totals 18 residues. Trimming shortened V by 5 bases and J by 0 bases, and 19 bases separated the two germline ends. The CDR3 nucleotides read TGTGCCAGCAGTCAGATTACAGGGATTCGGGCGAACACCGGGGAGCTGTTTTTT. Its translation: CASSQITGIRANTGELFF.

This clone was recorded a few times. V gene TRBV19 combines with J gene TRBJ1-5, with 7 bases fitting TRBD1. The CDR3 totals 13 residues. Germline lookup yields CDR1 LNHDA and CDR2 SQIVND (reference sequence). V lost 6 bases to trimming and J lost 7 bases; unmatched junction nucleotides: 6. CDR3 sequence (DNA): TGTGCCAGTAGCCCTGACAGGGCCCAGCCCCAGCATTTT. It codes for CASSPDRAQPQHF.